Described below is a single T cell receptor beta chain sequence and its context. This clonotype was observed a few times. What this receptor recognizes is not known. Within one base of it there is no much larger clone, and no base qualities were kept. The library came from 5' RACE. Sequencing instrument: NextSeq 500. To correct for sequencing error and PCR bias, the TCR library protocol tagged individual cDNA molecules with unique molecular identifiers. TCR alpha and beta chains were both sequenced, and the abundances of alpha and beta sequences in each sample were closely correlated with each other. The study's processing was this. V gene, J gene and CDR3 annotation of TCR sequences was performed with Decombinator V4. Expanded TCRs were defined as changing significantly between any two time points under a Poisson model with p below 0.0001. TCR abundances were normalised to the total number of TCRs sequenced per sample and were expressed as counts per million. TRAV1-2 paired with TRAJ12, TRAJ20 or TRAJ33 defined MAIT TCRs, while TRAV10 paired with TRAJ18 defined iNKT TCRs. VDJdb, accessed on 1 November 2021, was searched for TCRs annotated for CMV, EBV and SARS-CoV-2, and TCRs annotated for more than one antigen were excluded. Through fastp at Q25 and MiXCR, TCRdb rebuilt clones from the public reads, retaining in-frame beta chains. Rows with one shared CDR3 protein collapse into an entry with the most common genes and DNA. The V and J calls reflect TCRdb's pipeline rather than the authors' work. This sample has about 36,000 distinct CDR3 sequences in its table, and under 7% of those were observed once. About 25% of the sample is in the top ten clones.

The sample belongs to a study of early T cells in non-severe SARS-CoV-2 infection (dated by TCRdb to about 2021). Some background on the complete study: Because TCR sequencing was done on bulk RNA from unsorted whole blood, the alpha and beta chains could not be paired.

The CDR3 runs 15 residues from the cysteine to the phenylalanine. Solely the CDR3 DNA is kept, with 45 bases framed from the first base. The junction shows trimming of 1 base on V and 0 bases on J, plus 9 bases between the germline ends. CDR1 and CDR2, per the germline V gene, are SGHTA and FQGNSA. What the work shows at the level of the full study, not this receptor alone: Matching against VDJdb was skewed toward anti-spike CD8 responses, likely underestimated virus-specific expansions, and missed private and CD4 specificities.

This was a case-control study nested in a cohort of healthcare workers in London, UK, who had nasopharyngeal swab PCR tests and blood samples taken every week. Healthcare workers were recruited during the week of the UK lockdown, between 23 and 31 March 2020, and followed weekly for up to roughly 16 weeks. This TCR derives from an adult who was a healthcare worker with PCR-confirmed SARS-CoV-2 infection or an uninfected control (not recorded which). The rearrangement joined TRBV7-2 to TRBJ1-2, with no confidently assigned D gene. Sequencing was performed on whole blood, taken at baseline. The CDR3 loop reads CASSLVGVANYGYTF. The DNA is TGTGCCAGCAGCTTAGTCGGGGTAGCTAACTATGGCTACACCTTC.